The 31 T cell receptor beta chains below come from one sample, sequenced in a study of cytomegalovirus exposure and HLA in healthy donors. TCRdb's table, derived via immunoSEQ multiplex PCR, lists solely in-frame clones and lacks some. The sample records 260,000 or so clones, approximately 90% being singletons. The material sequenced was PBMCs. These receptors all come from a woman younger than 30 in good health and CMV-seronegative.

This sequence joins TRBV10-2 and TRBJ2-1, with 12 positions matching TRBD1. The junction had 13 bases not matched to a gene; V was cut back by 2 bases and J by 5 bases. The CDR3 totals 19 residues. The germline CDR1 and CDR2 sequences are WSHSY and SAAADI. Here the CDR3 reads CASSEMWGQGAGGNNEQFF. The CDR3 nucleotides read TGCGCCAGCAGTGAGATGTGGGGACAGGGGGCGGGCGGAAACAATGAGCAGTTCTTC.

The J gene is TRBJ1-1, the V gene TRBV27, with D perhaps matching TRBD1 (6 bases). Per the germline V gene, CDR1 is MNHEY and CDR2 is SMNVEV (reference sequence). Trimming stripped 5 bases from V and 5 bases from J, with 24 bases between. CDR3 length equals 17 residues. CDR3: CASSTADSLLYNTEAFF. DNA of the CDR3: TGTGCCAGCAGTACCGCGGACAGCCTCTTGTATAATACTGAAGCTTTCTTT.

V and J are TRBV2 and TRBJ2-7; tentatively, D is TRBD1 (6 bases). Germline assignment: CDR1 SNHLY and CDR2 FYNNEI. This CDR3 comprises 13 residues. This CDR3 reads CALGTGPSYEQYF. The CDR3 DNA reads as TGTGCGCTGGGAACAGGGCCTTCCTACGAGCAGTACTTC.

In regard to this clone: A single base separates this from a much larger clone, so it may be a read error. The rearrangement uses TRBV28 and TRBJ2-2; tentative D call: TRBD2 (6 bases). This CDR3 has 14 amino acids. Germline lookup yields CDR1 MDHEN and CDR2 SYDVKM. Trimming pared 4 bases from V and 0 bases from J, leaving 6 bases between. The CDR3: CASSWGANTGELFF. CDR3 sequence (DNA): TGTGCCAGCAGTTGGGGGGCGAACACCGGGGAGCTGTTTTTT.

To note about this clone: Just one base apart from a much larger clone, this may be a read error. V and J are TRBV27 and TRBJ2-7, with TRBD1 identical over 8 bases. V shed 6 bases and J 0 bases; nucleotides not matched to a gene: 4. CDR1 MNHEY and CDR2 SMNVEV come from the germline V gene (reference sequence). This CDR3 spans 14 amino acids. The CDR3 bases are TGTGCCAGCAGGACAGGGGCAAACTCCTACGAGCAGTACTTC. Its protein product is CASRTGANSYEQYF.

The rearrangement links TRBV28 to TRBJ2-3; 7 nucleotides agree with TRBD1. Germline loops: CDR1 MDHEN, CDR2 SYDVKM. The CDR3 has 16 amino acids. The trim removed 6 bases at V and 2 bases at J, leaving 11 bases unmatched. The CDR3 reads CASSGAPGQVTDTQYF. In DNA form, the CDR3 reads TGTGCCAGCAGCGGGGCGCCCGGACAGGTCACAGATACGCAGTATTTT.

The V gene is TRBV9, the J gene TRBJ1-3, with D hard to call. Trimming removed 0 bases from V and 0 bases from J, with 7 bases in between. The CDR3 loop spans 15 amino acids. Per germline, CDR1 SGDLS and CDR2 YYNGEE. The CDR3 bases are TGTGCCAGCAGCGTAGGAGTCCCCTCTGGAAACACCATATATTTT. Protein sequence: CASSVGVPSGNTIYF.

This chain's CDR3 is CASSVDAGPWNEQFF. The CDR3, as DNA: TGTGCCAGCAGCGTAGACGCGGGCCCCTGGAATGAGCAGTTCTTC. The chain recombines TRBV9 with TRBJ2-1; D is possibly TRBD2 (5 bases). V lost 0 bases and J 7 bases, leaving 14 bases between the germline ends. The CDR3 sequence is 15 residues long. The germline V gene encodes CDR1 SGDLS and CDR2 YYNGEE.

V gene TRBV27 combines with J gene TRBJ2-7, with D perhaps matching TRBD1 (5 bases). The CDR3 totals 14 residues. V was clipped by 2 bases and J by 2 bases, with 10 bases between them. Germline CDR1 and CDR2: MNHEY and SMNVEV (reference sequence). The CDR3, as DNA: TGTGCCAGCAGTTTAGGCAGGGATGCCTACGAGCAGTACTTC. This encodes CASSLGRDAYEQYF.

This chain uses TRBV15 with TRBJ2-1; tentative D call: TRBD2 (6 bases). Looked up from germline, CDR1 is LNHNV and CDR2 is YYDKDF (reference sequence). The CDR3 is 15 residues long. Deletions cut 3 bases from V and 3 bases from J, with 12 bases between. The CDR3 spells CATSSLAEGYNEQFF. The CDR3 DNA reads TGTGCCACCAGCAGCTTAGCGGAAGGCTACAATGAGCAGTTCTTC.

J is TRBJ2-3 and V is TRBV4-3; TRBD2 matches at 8 bases. CDR1 and CDR2 from the germline V gene are LGHNA and YSLEER. There are 15 residues in the CDR3. V was pared by 0 bases and J by 2 bases, with 1 base of the junction left unmatched. The CDR3 DNA reads as TGCGCCAGCAGCCAAGAGGGACTAGACACAGATACGCAGTATTTT. This codes for CASSQEGLDTDTQYF.

J is TRBJ2-1 and V is TRBV10-3; 15 positions match TRBD2. With 2 bases clipped from V and 8 bases from J, the junction kept 4 bases outside the gene matches. Looked up from germline, CDR1 is ENHRY and CDR2 is SYGVKD. The length of the CDR3 is 16 residues. CDR3 sequence reads: CAISEGTSGRFDEQFF. The DNA for the CDR3 is TGTGCCATCAGTGAGGGGACTAGCGGGAGGTTCGATGAGCAGTTCTTC.

The chain couples TRBV28 to TRBJ1-2; 10 bases map to TRBD1. Germline CDR1 reads MDHEN; CDR2 reads SYDVKM. The length of the CDR3 is 11 residues. Losses at the gene ends were 11 bases for V and 4 bases for J; bases not matched to a gene: 1. CDR3 region: CAGQGGYGYTF. CDR3 coding DNA: TGTGCCGGACAGGGGGGCTATGGCTACACCTTC.

The rearrangement joins TRBV19 to TRBJ2-5; D is ambiguous. This CDR3 spans 12 amino acids. Germline CDR1 reads LNHDA; CDR2 reads SQIVND (reference sequence). Between the trimmed V and J ends, which lost 3 bases and 1 base, there was a span of 3 bases. CDR3 amino acids: CASSISQETQYF. CDR3 nucleotide sequence: TGTGCCAGTAGTATCTCCCAAGAGACCCAGTACTTC.

Here the CDR3 DNA reads TGTGCCAGCGGACAGGGGGCGGACACCGGGGAGCTGTTTTTT. The encoded protein is CASGQGADTGELFF. V usage is TRBV6-1 and J usage is TRBJ2-2; 11 nucleotides align to TRBD1. This CDR3 contains 14 residues. The V gene's germline CDR1 is MNHNS and CDR2 SASEGT. V was pared by 8 bases and J by 3 bases, with 2 bases of the junction left unmatched.

This clone has just one count. The V gene is TRBV4-1, the J gene TRBJ2-1, with 7 bases fitting TRBD1. Germline-derived CDR1 and CDR2 are MGHRA and YSYEKL. V lost 4 bases and J lost 8; bases outside the gene matches: 14. The CDR3 loop spans 16 amino acids. The CDR3 is CASSPPRDSIPHEQFF. CDR3 DNA sequence: TGCGCCAGCAGCCCGCCCCGGGACAGCATCCCCCATGAGCAGTTCTTC.

The chain is built from TRBV7-5 and TRBJ2-5; the table's TRBD1 call for D was not verified on the DNA. TRBV7-5 is tagged as a pseudogene. There are 13 residues in the CDR3. The CDR3 spells CARSSARGETQYF. The CDR3 nucleotides are TGTGCCAGAAGCTCGGCCAGGGGAGAGACCCAGTACTTC.

This sequence joins TRBV11-2 and TRBJ2-7; D is possibly TRBD1 (5 bases). V lost 1 base, J lost 6 bases, and 25 bases lay in between. This CDR3 region has 18 residues. Germline V CDR1 and CDR2: SGHAT, FQNNGV. The CDR3 nucleotides read TGTGCCAGCAGCTTAGCATCTACGGGTGGGGCCAGGGTAAGCGAGCAGTACTTC. Translating it yields CASSLASTGGARVSEQYF. Combining the CDR3 with reference TRBV11-2 and TRBJ2-7 gives the whole variable domain EAGVAQSPRYKIIEKRQSVAFWCNPISGHATLYWYQQILGQGPKLLIQFQNNGVVDDSQLPKDRFSAERLKGVDSTLKIQPAKLEDSAVYLCASSLASTGGARVSEQYFGPGTRLTVT.

The V and J genes are TRBV7-2 and TRBJ2-2; TRBD1 aligns across 8 bases. CDR3 length: 15 amino acids. Germline V CDR1 and CDR2: SGHTA, FQGNSA. J gave up 1 base and V 6 bases, and 4 bases lay outside the gene matches. In DNA form, the CDR3 reads TGTGCCAGCAGTGGACAGGGACGGAACACCGGGGAGCTGTTTTTT. As protein: CASSGQGRNTGELFF.

The chain uses TRBV30 and TRBJ1-1; no clear D. V gave up 5 bases and J gave up 4 bases, with 8 bases separating them. CDR1 and CDR2 (germline): GTSNPN, SVGIG (reference sequence). This CDR3 spans 11 amino acids. CDR3 amino acids: CAWDISTEAFF. The CDR3 DNA sequence: TGTGCCTGGGACATCTCCACTGAAGCTTTCTTT.

Here the CDR3 DNA reads TGTGCCAGCAGCTTATGGGCAGGTACCAGCACAGATACGCAGTATTTT. Translation: CASSLWAGTSTDTQYF. The rearrangement uses TRBV7-6 and TRBJ2-3; D gene unclear. The CDR3 extends over 16 amino acids. The ends were cut back, 2 bases at V and 0 bases at J, with 12 bases in the middle. CDR1 is SGHVS and CDR2 is FNYEAQ in the germline V gene.

V usage is TRBV19 and J usage is TRBJ2-5; possible D gene TRBD2, 6 bases. Germline CDR1 and CDR2: LNHDA and SQIVND (reference sequence). CDR3 length: 14 amino acids. V was cut by 1 base and J by 4 bases, with 10 bases left in between. The DNA for the CDR3 is TGTGCCAGTAGTATAGGACACGGGGGAGAGACCCAGTACTTC. Its protein product is CASSIGHGGETQYF. Full variable domain (rest looked up from reference TRBV19 and TRBJ2-5): DGGITQSPKYLFRKEGQNVTLSCEQNLNHDAMYWYRQDPGQGLRLIYYSQIVNDFQKGDIAEGYSVSREKKESFPLTVTSAQKNPTAFYLCASSIGHGGETQYFGPGTRLLVL.

The chain links TRBV7-3 to TRBJ2-7; D possibly corresponds to TRBD2 (5 bases). The CDR3 extends over 14 amino acids. V was clipped by 5 bases and J by 7 bases, with 18 bases between them. Per the germline V gene, CDR1 is SGHTA and CDR2 is FQGTGA. The CDR3 bases are TGTGCCAGCAGCCCGGACTCCCATCCGGGTGAGCAGTACTTC. Translated: CASSPDSHPGEQYF.

V and J are TRBV12-5 and TRBJ2-7; D is possibly TRBD2 (7 bases). The CDR3 spans 14 residues. Germline V gene lookup returns CDR1 LGHNT and CDR2 FRNRAP. The germline V and J ends were trimmed by 7 bases and 6 bases, with 19 bases remaining between them. The CDR3 loop reads CASARGVGGSEQYF. Here the CDR3 DNA reads TGTGCTAGTGCCCGGGGGGTCGGGGGCTCCGAGCAGTACTTC. The full variable domain, in which reference TRBV12-5 and TRBJ2-7 provide the parts outside the CDR3, is DARVTQTPRHKVTEMGQEVTMRCQPILGHNTVFWYRQTMMQGLELLAYFRNRAPLDDSGMPKDRFSAEMPDATLATLKIQPSEPRDSAVYFCASARGVGGSEQYFGPGTRLTVT.

V usage is TRBV19 and J usage is TRBJ1-5, with D uncertain. This CDR3 is built from 15 residues. Trimming stripped 3 bases from V and 0 bases from J, with 9 bases between. Germline CDR1 LNHDA, CDR2 SQIVND (reference sequence). This chain's CDR3 is CASSISVNSNQPQHF. Written as DNA, the CDR3 is TGTGCCAGTAGTATCTCCGTTAATAGCAATCAGCCCCAGCATTTT. The full variable domain, with the rest looked up from reference TRBV19 and TRBJ1-5, is DGGITQSPKYLFRKEGQNVTLSCEQNLNHDAMYWYRQDPGQGLRLIYYSQIVNDFQKGDIAEGYSVSREKKESFPLTVTSAQKNPTAFYLCASSISVNSNQPQHFGDGTRLSIL.

The chain has TRBV9 and TRBJ1-2; 7 bases align to TRBD1. CDR1 SGDLS and CDR2 YYNGEE come from the germline V gene. Unmatched junction bases numbered 7, after V lost 0 bases and J lost 8 bases. The CDR3 covers 14 residues. CDR3: CASSVEGALGGYTF. CDR3 nucleotide sequence: TGTGCCAGCAGCGTAGAGGGGGCCCTGGGGGGCTACACCTTC.

The chain combines TRBV5-6 with TRBJ2-1; TRBD2 aligns across 14 bases. The trim removed 4 bases at V and 6 bases at J, leaving 6 bases unmatched. The CDR3 has 16 amino acids. Germline loops: CDR1 SGHDT, CDR2 YYEEEE. CDR3 protein: CASSVPTSGRANEQFF. The CDR3 DNA reads as TGTGCCAGCAGCGTACCGACTAGCGGGAGGGCCAATGAGCAGTTCTTC.

The rearrangement links TRBV29-1 to TRBJ2-1; a possible D gene is TRBD1 (6 bases). Germline V gene data show CDR1 as SQVTM and CDR2 as ANQGSEA. V dropped 7 bases and J dropped 12 bases, with 19 bases sitting between them. CDR3 length: 12 residues. The CDR3 nucleotides are TGCAGCGGTACAGGGTCCGCCGCGGGGCAGTTCTTC. Translating gives CSGTGSAAGQFF.

This chain's CDR3 is CATSRAGTGNEKLFF. For the CDR3, the DNA is TGTGCCACCAGCAGGGCCGGGACAGGGAATGAAAAACTGTTTTTT. This rearrangement joins TRBV15 to TRBJ1-4; the match to TRBD1 covers 9 bases. The ends lost 3 bases at V and 5 bases at J; junction bases unmatched: 4. Germline V lookup: CDR1 LNHNV, CDR2 YYDKDF (reference sequence). CDR3 length: 15 amino acids.

The chain couples TRBV7-2 to TRBJ1-2; TRBD1 is a possible D gene (5 bases). Germline V gene sequence: CDR1 SGHTA, CDR2 FQGNSA. Trimming cost V 1 base and J 4 bases, with 16 bases left between them. The CDR3 runs to 16 residues. The CDR3 nucleotides read TGTGCCAGCAGCTTAGAGGCCGCGGGGGAGGTCTATGGCTACACCTTC. Its translation: CASSLEAAGEVYGYTF.

This clone has only one observation. CDR3 protein: CASSASQYEQYF. Here the CDR3 DNA reads TGTGCCAGCAGCGCCTCACAGTACGAGCAGTACTTC. The chain is built from TRBV5-4 and TRBJ2-7; D gene ambiguous. This CDR3 region has 12 residues. Germline loops: CDR1 SGHNT, CDR2 YYREEE (reference sequence). V lost 4 bases and J lost 4, with 9 bases in between.